This TCR beta chain stems from a study of Ad26.COV2.S vaccination and SARS-CoV-2 variants. Clones were read by immunoSEQ multiplex PCR, and TCRdb kept only the in-frame ones, dropping some. The table records about 420,000 clones, 88% of them present only once. Treatment defined: around 19 received Ad26.COV2.S at low or high dose, single or two shots; about 5 received placebo; per-sample allocation not given. Samples analyzed were those drawn on day 63 after the first vaccine or placebo injection. The CDR3 has 17 amino acids. V was clipped by 1 base and J by 0 bases; unmatched bases: 2. Per the germline V gene, CDR1 is LGHDT and CDR2 is YNNKEL (reference sequence).

This chain uses TRBV3-1 (or the pseudogene TRBV3-2) with TRBJ1-5; 11 positions agree with TRBD1. Here the sequenced sample was peripheral blood, taken in a trial of Ad26.COV2.S vaccine versus placebo. The receptor's source is a person aged 18-65 years who received the Ad26.COV2.S COVID-19 vaccine or a placebo. The chain's CDR3 is CASSQGGQGGSNQPQHF. The CDR3 nucleotides are TGTGCCAGCAGCCAAGGGGGACAGGGGGGTAGCAATCAGCCCCAGCATTTT.